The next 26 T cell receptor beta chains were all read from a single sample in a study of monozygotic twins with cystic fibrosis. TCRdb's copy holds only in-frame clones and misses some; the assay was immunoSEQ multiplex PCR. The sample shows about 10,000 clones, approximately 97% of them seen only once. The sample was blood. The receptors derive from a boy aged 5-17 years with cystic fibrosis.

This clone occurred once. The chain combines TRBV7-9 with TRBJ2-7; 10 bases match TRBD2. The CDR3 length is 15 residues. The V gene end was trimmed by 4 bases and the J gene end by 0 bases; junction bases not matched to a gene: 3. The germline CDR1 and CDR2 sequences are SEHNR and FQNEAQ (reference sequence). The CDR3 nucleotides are TGTGCCAGCAGCTCAGGACTAGCGGCCTCCTACGAGCAGTACTTC. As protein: CASSSGLAASYEQYF.

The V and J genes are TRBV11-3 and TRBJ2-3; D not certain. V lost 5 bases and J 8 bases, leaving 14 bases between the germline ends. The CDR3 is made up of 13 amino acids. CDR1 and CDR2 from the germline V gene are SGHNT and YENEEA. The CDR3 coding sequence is TGTGCCAGCAGCCTCCTAATTGGCGCTACGCAGTATTTT. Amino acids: CASSLLIGATQYF.

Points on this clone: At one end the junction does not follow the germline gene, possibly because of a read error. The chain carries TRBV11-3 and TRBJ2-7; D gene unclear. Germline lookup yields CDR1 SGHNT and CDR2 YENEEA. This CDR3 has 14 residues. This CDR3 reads CASSLGRLSSEQYF. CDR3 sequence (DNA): TGTGCCAGCAGCTTAGGGCGACTTTCCTCCGAGCAGTACTTC.

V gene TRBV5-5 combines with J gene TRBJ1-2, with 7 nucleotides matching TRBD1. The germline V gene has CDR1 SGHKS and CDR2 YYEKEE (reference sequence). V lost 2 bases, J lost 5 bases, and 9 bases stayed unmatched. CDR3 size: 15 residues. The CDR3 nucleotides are TGTGCCAGCAGCTTTTTGGACAGGCGGGGATATGGCTACACCTTC. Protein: CASSFLDRRGYGYTF.

The DNA for the CDR3 is TGTGCCAGCAGCTCCCTAACAGGGGGCTCCTACAATGAGCAGTTCTTC. Translation gives CASSSLTGGSYNEQFF. This rearrangement joins TRBV11-2 to TRBJ2-1; 8 bases line up with TRBD1. Losses at the gene ends were 4 bases for V and 0 bases for J; bases not matched to a gene: 5. This CDR3 has 16 amino acids. CDR1 and CDR2 from the germline V gene are SGHAT and FQNNGV.

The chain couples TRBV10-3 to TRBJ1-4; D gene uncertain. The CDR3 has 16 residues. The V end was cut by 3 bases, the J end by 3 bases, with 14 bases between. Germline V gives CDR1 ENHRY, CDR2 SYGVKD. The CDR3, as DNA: TGTGCCATCAGTGACCCCGACGGCTTGGCTAATGAAAAACTGTTTTTT. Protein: CAISDPDGLANEKLFF.

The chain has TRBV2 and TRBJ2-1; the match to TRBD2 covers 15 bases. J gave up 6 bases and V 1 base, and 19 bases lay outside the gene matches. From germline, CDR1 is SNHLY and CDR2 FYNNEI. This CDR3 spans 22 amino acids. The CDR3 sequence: CASSEGIKGLAGGSYRGNEQFF. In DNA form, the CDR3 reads TGTGCCAGCAGTGAAGGGATTAAAGGACTAGCGGGAGGGTCATACAGGGGCAATGAGCAGTTCTTC. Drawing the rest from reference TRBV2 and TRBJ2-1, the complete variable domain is EPEVTQTPSHQVTQMGQEVILRCVPISNHLYFYWYRQILGQKVEFLVSFYNNEISEKSEIFDDQFSVERPDGSNFTLKIRSTKLEDSAMYFCASSEGIKGLAGGSYRGNEQFFGPGTRLTVL.

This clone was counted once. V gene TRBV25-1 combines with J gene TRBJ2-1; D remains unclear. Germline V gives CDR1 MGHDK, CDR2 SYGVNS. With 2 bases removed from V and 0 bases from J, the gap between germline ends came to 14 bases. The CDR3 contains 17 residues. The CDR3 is CASSEGVRLRSYNEQFF. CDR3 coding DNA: TGTGCCAGCAGTGAAGGGGTTCGACTCCGCTCCTACAATGAGCAGTTCTTC.

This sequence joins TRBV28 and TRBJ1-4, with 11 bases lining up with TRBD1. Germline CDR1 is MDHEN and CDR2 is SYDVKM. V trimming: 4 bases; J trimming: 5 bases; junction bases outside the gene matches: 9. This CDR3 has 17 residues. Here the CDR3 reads CASSSPDRGRTNEKLFF. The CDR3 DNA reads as TGTGCCAGCAGTTCCCCGGACAGGGGGCGAACCAATGAAAAACTGTTTTTT.

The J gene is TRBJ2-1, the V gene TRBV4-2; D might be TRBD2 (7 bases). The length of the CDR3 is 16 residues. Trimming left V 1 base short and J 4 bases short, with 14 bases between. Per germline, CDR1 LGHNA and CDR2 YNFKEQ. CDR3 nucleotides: TGTGCCAGCAGCCAAGCTGAGGGGGGGACTTACAATGAGCAGTTCTTC. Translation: CASSQAEGGTYNEQFF.

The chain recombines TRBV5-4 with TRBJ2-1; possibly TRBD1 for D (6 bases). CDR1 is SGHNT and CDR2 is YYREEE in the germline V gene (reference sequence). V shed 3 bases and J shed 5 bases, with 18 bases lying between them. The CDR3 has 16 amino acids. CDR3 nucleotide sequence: TGTGCCAGCAGCTCGACTACAGGGTACCTTAACAATGAGCAGTTCTTC. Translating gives CASSSTTGYLNNEQFF.

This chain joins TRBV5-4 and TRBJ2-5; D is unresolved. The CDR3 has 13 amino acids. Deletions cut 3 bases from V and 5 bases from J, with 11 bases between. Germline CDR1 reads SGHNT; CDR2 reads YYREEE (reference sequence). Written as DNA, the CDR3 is TGTGCCAGCAGCTGGTACTCCTCGGAGACCCAGTACTTC. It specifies CASSWYSSETQYF.

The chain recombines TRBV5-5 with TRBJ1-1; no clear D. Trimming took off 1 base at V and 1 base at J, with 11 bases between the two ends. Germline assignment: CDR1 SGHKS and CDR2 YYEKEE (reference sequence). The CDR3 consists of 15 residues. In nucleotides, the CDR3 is TGTGCCAGCAGCTTGATCCTACAGCCGAACACTGAAGCTTTCTTT. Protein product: CASSLILQPNTEAFF.

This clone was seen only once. The CDR3 loop reads CASSLSDGTEPYEQYF. The CDR3 nucleotides are TGTGCCAGCAGTTTATCAGACGGGACAGAGCCCTACGAGCAGTACTTC. The rearrangement links TRBV27 to TRBJ2-7, with 7 bases aligning to TRBD1. The trim removed 0 bases at V and 2 bases at J, leaving 7 bases unmatched. This CDR3 is 16 amino acids long. CDR1 is MNHEY and CDR2 is SMNVEV in the germline V gene (reference sequence).

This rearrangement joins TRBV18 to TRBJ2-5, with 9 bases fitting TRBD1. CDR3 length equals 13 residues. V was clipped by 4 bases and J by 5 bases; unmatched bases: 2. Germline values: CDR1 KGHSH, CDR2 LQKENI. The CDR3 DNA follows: TGTGCCAGCTCACTCGGACAGGGGGAGACCCAGTACTTC. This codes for CASSLGQGETQYF. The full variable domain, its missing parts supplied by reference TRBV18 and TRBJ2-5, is NAGVMQNPRHLVRRRGQEARLRCSPMKGHSHVYWYRQLPEEGLKFMVYLQKENIIDESGMPKERFSAEFPKEGPSILRIQQVVRGDSAAYFCASSLGQGETQYFGPGTRLLVL.

CDR3 protein: CASRVHNNYGYTF. As DNA, the CDR3 is TGTGCCAGCAGAGTGCACAATAACTATGGCTACACCTTC. The chain links TRBV28 to TRBJ1-2; D ambiguous. The CDR3 is 13 residues long. Looked up from germline, CDR1 is MDHEN and CDR2 is SYDVKM. The ends were cut back, 6 bases at V and 1 base at J, with 9 bases in the middle.

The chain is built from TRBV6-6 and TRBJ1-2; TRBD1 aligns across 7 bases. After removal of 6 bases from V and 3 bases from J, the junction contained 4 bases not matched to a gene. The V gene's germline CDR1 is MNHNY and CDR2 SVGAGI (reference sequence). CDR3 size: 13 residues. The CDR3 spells CASSNTGDYGYTF. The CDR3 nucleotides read TGTGCCAGCAGCAATACAGGGGACTATGGCTACACCTTC.

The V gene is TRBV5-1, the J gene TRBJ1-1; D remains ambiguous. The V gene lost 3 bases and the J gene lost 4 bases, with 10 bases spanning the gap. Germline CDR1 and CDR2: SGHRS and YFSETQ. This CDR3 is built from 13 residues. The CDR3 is CASSSDWTTEAFF. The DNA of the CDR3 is TGCGCCAGCAGCTCTGACTGGACCACTGAAGCTTTCTTT.

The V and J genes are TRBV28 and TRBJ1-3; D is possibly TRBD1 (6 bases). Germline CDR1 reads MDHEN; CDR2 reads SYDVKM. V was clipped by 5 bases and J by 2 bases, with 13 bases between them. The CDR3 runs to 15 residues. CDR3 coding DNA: TGTGCCAGCAGTCCCGGGACAATCCCTGGAAACACCATATATTTT. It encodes CASSPGTIPGNTIYF.

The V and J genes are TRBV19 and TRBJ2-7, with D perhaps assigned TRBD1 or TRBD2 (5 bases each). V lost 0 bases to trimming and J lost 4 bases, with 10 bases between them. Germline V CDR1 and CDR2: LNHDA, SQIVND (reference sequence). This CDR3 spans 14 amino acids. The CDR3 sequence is CASSIDFEGYEQYF. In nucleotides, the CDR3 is TGTGCCAGTAGTATAGATTTTGAGGGGTACGAGCAGTACTTC.

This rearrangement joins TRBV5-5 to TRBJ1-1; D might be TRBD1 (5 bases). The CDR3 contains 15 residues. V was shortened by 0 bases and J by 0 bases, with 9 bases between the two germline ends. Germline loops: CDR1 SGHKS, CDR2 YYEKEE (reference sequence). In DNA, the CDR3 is TGTGCCAGCAGCTTGGTGCAGGGTATGAACACTGAAGCTTTCTTT. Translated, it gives CASSLVQGMNTEAFF.

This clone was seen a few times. The CDR3 coding sequence is TGTGCCAGCAGCCAAACCCCAGAGAACACTGAAGCTTTCTTT. It yields the protein CASSQTPENTEAFF. The chain joins TRBV4-2 to TRBJ1-1; D call uncertain. V lost 2 bases to trimming and J lost 1 base, with 8 bases between them. CDR3 size: 14 residues. CDR1 and CDR2 (germline): LGHNA, YNFKEQ.

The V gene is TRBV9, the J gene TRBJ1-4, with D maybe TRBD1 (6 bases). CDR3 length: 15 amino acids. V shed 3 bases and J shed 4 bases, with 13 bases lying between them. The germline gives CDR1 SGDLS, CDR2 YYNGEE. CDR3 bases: TGTGCCAGCAGCGCTTGGGGGGGCTATAATGAAAAACTGTTTTTT. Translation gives CASSAWGGYNEKLFF.

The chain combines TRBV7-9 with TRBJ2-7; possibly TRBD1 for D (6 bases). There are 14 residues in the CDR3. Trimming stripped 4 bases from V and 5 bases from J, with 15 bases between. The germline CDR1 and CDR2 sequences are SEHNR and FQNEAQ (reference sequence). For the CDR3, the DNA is TGTGCCAGCAGCTCGGTACAGGGTGGGGACGAGCAGTACTTC. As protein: CASSSVQGGDEQYF.

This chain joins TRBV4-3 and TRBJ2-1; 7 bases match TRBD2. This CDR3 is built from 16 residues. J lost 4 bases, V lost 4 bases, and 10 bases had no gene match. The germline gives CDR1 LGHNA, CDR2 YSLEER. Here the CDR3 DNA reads TGCGCCAGCAGCCGCACCCCAGCGGGGCAATACAATGAGCAGTTCTTC. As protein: CASSRTPAGQYNEQFF.

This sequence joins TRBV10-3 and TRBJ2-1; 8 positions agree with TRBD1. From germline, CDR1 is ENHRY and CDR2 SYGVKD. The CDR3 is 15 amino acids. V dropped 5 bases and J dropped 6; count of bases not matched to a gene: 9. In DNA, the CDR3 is TGTGCCATCAGTCCCGGACAGGGTCCGACCAATGAGCAGTTCTTC. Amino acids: CAISPGQGPTNEQFF.